What follows are 29 T cell receptor beta chains derived from one specimen sequenced in a study of identical twins. MiXCR, run by TCRdb on the 5' RACE reads, gives a single entry per CDR3 protein. The sample lists about 460,000 distinct CDR3 sequences, 14% occurring once. This sample also belongs to another study, concerning yellow fever vaccine responses in identical twins.

Sequenced sample: CD4+ T cells sorted from blood. These receptors all come from a woman aged 18-29 years in good health.

This sequence joins TRBV5-1 and TRBJ2-3; TRBD2 aligns across 12 bases. Germline CDR1 SGHRS, CDR2 YFSETQ. The CDR3 loop spans 17 amino acids. V gave up 1 base and J gave up 6 bases; unmatched junction bases: 9. The CDR3 spells CASSLYKTSGGPDTQYF. The DNA for the CDR3 is TGCGCCAGCAGCTTGTACAAGACTAGCGGGGGCCCGGATACGCAGTATTTT.

This clonotype has a handful of counts. The junction and the germline gene differ at one end; a read error may be behind it. The genes are TRBV15 and TRBJ2-2, with unresolved D. Germline loops: CDR1 LNHNV, CDR2 YYDKDF (reference sequence). This CDR3 comprises 13 residues. The CDR3 here is CATRRGYSGELFF. CDR3 nucleotides: TGTGCCACCAGGAGAGGCTATTCCGGGGAGCTGTTTTTT.

This clonotype showed up just a few times. The chain has TRBV6-5 and TRBJ2-7; TRBD2 aligns across 13 bases. The CDR3 runs 17 residues. The J segment lost 5 bases and the V segment lost 7 bases, leaving 14 bases of the junction unmatched. Germline values: CDR1 MNHEY, CDR2 SVGAGI. CDR3 region: CASISGTSGAGIHEQYF. CDR3 coding DNA: TGTGCCAGCATTTCTGGGACTAGCGGGGCTGGAATCCACGAGCAGTACTTC.

The DNA for the CDR3 is TGTGCCAGCAGCCCTTTCGGGGGGTCCTACGAGCAGTACTTC. Translated, it gives CASSPFGGSYEQYF. V usage is TRBV7-2 and J usage is TRBJ2-7; 7 positions match TRBD2. The germline V gene has CDR1 SGHTA and CDR2 FQGNSA. With 5 bases clipped from V and 1 base from J, the junction kept 5 bases outside the gene matches. The CDR3 length is 14 residues.

This clonotype was recorded many times. This chain links TRBV12-3 or TRBV12-4 with TRBJ2-1, with D unclear. V gave up 9 bases and J gave up 0 bases, with 9 bases separating them. The CDR3 length is 13 residues. Here the CDR3 reads CASTTSSYNEQFF. The CDR3 coding sequence is TGTGCCAGTACTACATCCTCCTACAATGAGCAGTTCTTC.

This clonotype was observed a few times. V is TRBV7-9 and J is TRBJ2-7; D is ambiguous. The V gene lost 1 base and the J gene lost 2 bases, with 12 bases spanning the gap. The germline V gene encodes CDR1 SEHNR and CDR2 FQNEAQ (reference sequence). The CDR3 has 15 residues. CDR3 protein: CASSLGAEKTYEQYF. The CDR3 DNA reads as TGTGCCAGCAGCTTAGGGGCAGAAAAAACCTACGAGCAGTACTTC.

The table lists this clonotype with a few counts. This rearrangement joins TRBV15 to TRBJ2-5, with D possibly TRBD2 on 5 matching bases. Trimming removed 4 bases at V and 1 base at J, with 7 bases between. The CDR3 runs to 13 residues. Per germline, CDR1 LNHNV and CDR2 YYDKDF (reference sequence). CDR3 sequence reads: CATSNGVQETQYF. CDR3 nucleotides: TGTGCCACCAGCAACGGGGTCCAAGAGACCCAGTACTTC. The whole variable domain, filled in from reference TRBV15 and TRBJ2-5, reads DAMVIQNPRYQVTQFGKPVTLSCSQTLNHNVMYWYQQKSSQAPKLLFHYYDKDFNNEADTPDNFQSRRPNTSFCFLDIRSPGLGDTAMYLCATSNGVQETQYFGPGTRLLVL.

This CDR3 reads CASSDRGLSSYNEQFF. DNA for the CDR3: TGCGCCAGCAGTGATCGGGGGCTGAGCTCCTACAATGAGCAGTTCTTC. V gene TRBV10-1 combines with J gene TRBJ2-1; possibly TRBD1 or TRBD2 for D (6 bases each). The CDR3 has 16 residues. Germline CDR1 reads WNHNN; CDR2 reads SYGVQD (reference sequence). Trimming cost V 3 bases and J 0 bases, with 12 bases left between them.

This clonotype has only a few counts. This sequence joins TRBV18 and TRBJ2-1; 14 bases fit TRBD2. This CDR3 spans 18 amino acids. V gave up 6 bases and J gave up 6 bases; unmatched junction bases: 13. Germline V lookup: CDR1 KGHSH, CDR2 LQKENI. CDR3 bases: TGTGCCAGCTCCGGACTAGCGGGAGGTTTGGGAGCCGGCAATGAGCAGTTCTTC. Its protein is CASSGLAGGLGAGNEQFF.

This clonotype was recorded at least ten times. The rearrangement uses TRBV20-1 and TRBJ2-2, with D perhaps matching TRBD1 (6 bases). This CDR3 has 16 amino acids. V lost 5 bases, J lost 6 bases, and 22 bases lay in between. Per germline, CDR1 DFQATT and CDR2 SNEGSKA (reference sequence). The CDR3 reads CSAPLQGRMWSGELFF. Here the CDR3 DNA reads TGCAGTGCTCCGCTGCAGGGGCGAATGTGGTCCGGGGAGCTGTTTTTT.

This clonotype came up many times. This chain connects TRBV6-5 to TRBJ2-1, with D possibly TRBD1 on 5 matching bases. The V gene lost 7 bases and the J gene lost 9 bases, with 10 bases spanning the gap. The CDR3 sequence is 11 residues long. CDR1 is MNHEY and CDR2 is SVGAGI in the germline V gene. The CDR3: CASTMGREQFF. The DNA of the CDR3 is TGTGCCAGCACGATGGGGCGTGAGCAGTTCTTC.

The chain carries TRBV11-2 and TRBJ2-5, with 7 bases aligning to TRBD2. V lost 5 bases, J lost 3 bases, and 0 bases stayed unmatched. CDR1 and CDR2 from the germline V gene are SGHAT and FQNNGV. The CDR3 contains 12 residues. The CDR3 sequence is CASSGLEETQYF. The DNA for the CDR3 is TGTGCCAGCAGCGGACTAGAAGAGACCCAGTACTTC.

This clonotype was seen a few times. The rearrangement joins TRBV30 to TRBJ2-7; 8 bases line up with TRBD2. The CDR3 totals 11 residues. CDR1 is GTSNPN and CDR2 is SVGIG in the germline V gene (reference sequence). V lost 3 bases and J lost 6; bases outside the gene matches: 1. In DNA form, the CDR3 reads TGTGCCTGGAGCGGGGGGGGCGAGCAGTACTTC. This translates into CAWSGGGEQYF.

This clonotype was detected a few times. The V call is TRBV2, the J call TRBJ2-3, with D possibly TRBD2 on 5 matching bases. The CDR3 runs to 15 residues. The V end lost 4 bases, the J end lost 2 bases, and 13 bases lay between the germline ends. CDR1 is SNHLY and CDR2 is FYNNEI in the germline V gene. This CDR3 reads CASSVEPTITDTQYF. The CDR3, as DNA: TGTGCCAGCAGTGTAGAACCGACTATCACAGATACGCAGTATTTT.

This clonotype has only a few counts. The genes are TRBV20-1 and TRBJ2-2, with TRBD1 matching over 8 bases. The CDR3 runs 14 residues. CDR1 DFQATT and CDR2 SNEGSKA come from the germline V gene (reference sequence). V shed 5 bases and J 5 bases; nucleotides not matched to a gene: 7. The CDR3 coding sequence is TGCAGTGCTCCCGGGACAGGAGGGACCGGGGAGCTGTTTTTT. Encoded protein: CSAPGTGGTGELFF.

The chain has TRBV20-1 and TRBJ2-7; the D gene is possibly TRBD2 (5 bases). CDR1 is DFQATT, CDR2 SNEGSKA, per germline (reference sequence). CDR3 length equals 11 residues. V lost 6 bases and J lost 3, with 9 bases in between. CDR3 nucleotide sequence: TGCAGTGCCCGGACTCTCTACGAGCAGTACTTC. This translates into CSARTLYEQYF.

The table lists this clonotype with many counts. The rearrangement uses TRBV7-2 and TRBJ2-7; TRBD2 matches at 8 bases. Looked up from germline, CDR1 is SGHTA and CDR2 is FQGNSA. CDR3 size: 16 residues. The J segment lost 0 bases and the V segment lost 1 base, leaving 5 bases of the junction unmatched. The CDR3 reads CASSLVGGGSSYEQYF. CDR3 nucleotides: TGTGCCAGCAGCTTAGTTGGCGGGGGGAGCTCCTACGAGCAGTACTTC.

The rearrangement uses TRBV29-1 and TRBJ2-5; 8 nucleotides match TRBD1. The V segment lost 8 bases and the J segment 2 bases; nucleotides outside the gene matches: 10. The CDR3 contains 14 residues. The germline CDR1 and CDR2 sequences are SQVTM and ANQGSEA. The chain's CDR3 is CSMADRVGQETQYF. CDR3 in DNA: TGCAGCATGGCGGACAGGGTGGGTCAAGAGACCCAGTACTTC.

The chain links TRBV5-1 to TRBJ2-2; tentatively, D is TRBD1 (6 bases). The CDR3 covers 14 residues. Germline V gives CDR1 SGHRS, CDR2 YFSETQ. V shed 0 bases and J shed 6 bases, with 9 bases lying between them. CDR3 protein: CASSLGRGSGELFF. The CDR3 nucleotides read TGCGCCAGCAGCTTGGGCAGGGGATCCGGGGAGCTGTTTTTT.

This clonotype appeared many times. V is TRBV28 and J is TRBJ2-6, with D maybe TRBD2 (6 bases). The germline gives CDR1 MDHEN, CDR2 SYDVKM. Trimming shortened V by 2 bases and J by 2 bases, and 13 bases separated the two germline ends. The CDR3 runs 17 residues. This CDR3 reads CASSLRTGDPGANVLTF. The CDR3 region has the DNA TGTGCCAGCAGTTTACGTACGGGAGATCCTGGGGCCAACGTCCTGACTTTC. The variable domain in full, completed from reference TRBV28 and TRBJ2-6, reads DVKVTQSSRYLVKRTGEKVFLECVQDMDHENMFWYRQDPGLGLRLIYFSYDVKMKEKGDIPEGYSVSREKKERFSLILESASTNQTSMYLCASSLRTGDPGANVLTFGAGSRLTVL.

This clonotype appeared a few times. The chain joins TRBV5-1 to TRBJ2-5, with a possible D match to TRBD2 (5 bases). V lost 4 bases to trimming and J lost 4 bases, with 17 bases between them. CDR1 SGHRS and CDR2 YFSETQ come from the germline V gene. The length of the CDR3 is 15 residues. As DNA, the CDR3 is TGCGCCAGCAGCCGGAATTGGGAGCGTTCAGAGACCCAGTACTTC. This gives the protein CASSRNWERSETQYF.

This clonotype appeared a few times. The chain recombines TRBV12-3 or TRBV12-4 with TRBJ2-3, with 9 bases fitting TRBD1. This CDR3 is built from 15 residues. J was trimmed by 4 bases and V by 8 bases; bases with no gene match: 10. CDR3 in DNA: TGTGCCAGCCGGGACGCGGGACAGGGTGCAGATACGCAGTATTTT. It specifies CASRDAGQGADTQYF.

This clonotype has just a few counts. The rearrangement links TRBV20-1 to TRBJ2-1; maybe TRBD2 (5 bases). This CDR3 has 15 residues. V lost 5 bases, J lost 8 bases, and 22 bases lay in between. From germline, CDR1 is DFQATT and CDR2 SNEGSKA (reference sequence). CDR3 bases: TGCAGTGCTGCGACCGGAGGTGTGGTCGCAGATGAGCAGTTCTTC. Its protein is CSAATGGVVADEQFF.

This clonotype was counted many times. CDR3 nucleotide sequence: TGTGCCAGCAGCTTAGTTCCGGGAGCCGAAGCTTTCTTT. Encoded protein: CASSLVPGAEAFF. V usage is TRBV7-9 and J usage is TRBJ1-1, with unresolved D. CDR1 is SEHNR, CDR2 FQNEAQ, per germline (reference sequence). The CDR3 is 13 residues long. Trimming removed 1 base from V and 8 bases from J, with 11 bases in between.

This clonotype has just a few counts. The J gene is TRBJ2-7, the V gene TRBV28; 14 positions agree with TRBD2. The length of the CDR3 is 17 residues. V lost 6 bases and J lost 2; bases outside the gene matches: 9. The germline gives CDR1 MDHEN, CDR2 SYDVKM. As DNA, the CDR3 is TGTGCCAGCAGCGTCGGACTAGCGGGAGGCCTTACCTACGAGCAGTACTTC. Translation gives CASSVGLAGGLTYEQYF.

This clonotype showed up just a few times. This chain uses TRBV4-3 with TRBJ2-5, with 11 bases matching TRBD2. Trimming removed 0 bases from V and 4 bases from J; junction bases left unmatched: 10. The CDR3 consists of 18 residues. Germline V lookup: CDR1 LGHNA, CDR2 YSLEER. The CDR3 DNA reads as TGCGCCAGCAGCCAAGAATGGGGTAGCGGGAGGGTGAGAGAGACCCAGTACTTC. This sequence encodes CASSQEWGSGRVRETQYF.

V gene TRBV5-1 combines with J gene TRBJ2-7, with TRBD1 matching over 12 bases. There are 14 residues in the CDR3. The V gene's germline CDR1 is SGHRS and CDR2 YFSETQ. The V gene end was trimmed by 4 bases and the J gene end by 7 bases; junction bases not matched to a gene: 6. CDR3 DNA: TGCGCCAGCAGCCCGGGACAGGGGGCGCGAGAGCAGTACTTC. It specifies CASSPGQGAREQYF.

V is TRBV29-1 and J is TRBJ2-1; D ambiguous. The V gene's germline CDR1 is SQVTM and CDR2 ANQGSEA. Trimming took 6 bases from V and 7 from J, leaving 4 bases between them. The CDR3 is made up of 9 amino acids. The CDR3, as DNA: TGCAGCGTCCAGAATGAGCAGTTCTTC. This translates into CSVQNEQFF.

This clonotype was seen a handful of times. The chain uses TRBV7-9 and TRBJ2-1; a weak D match, TRBD2 (6 bases). Per the germline V gene, CDR1 is SEHNR and CDR2 is FQNEAQ (reference sequence). This CDR3 is 16 amino acids long. V was shortened by 0 bases and J by 8 bases, with 17 bases between the two germline ends. This CDR3 is CASSLAAGPPPYEQFF. The CDR3 DNA sequence: TGTGCCAGCAGCTTAGCGGCGGGGCCGCCGCCCTATGAGCAGTTCTTC.